This is a list of T cell receptor beta chains from one sample in a study of blood T cells in healthy people across ages. One entry per CDR3 protein, called by TCRdb with MiXCR from the 5' RACE reads. Of some 930,000 distinct CDR3 sequences in the sample, roughly 29% were seen once. These sequences were also reported in another study, on T cells of mothers and their children.

Source material: blood. These receptors all come from a middle-aged woman in good health. Each CDR3 is given with its conserved first and last residue. The D gene is left open where the match is weak. Size values are once, few and many counts, or a class for expanded clones, and some rows have none.

j_call clone_size d_call v_call cdr3_aa cdr3_nt
TRBJ2-5 . . TRBV28 CASTAGTETQYF TGTGCCAGCACCGCGGGGACGGAGACCCAGTACTTC
TRBJ2-3 . TRBD2 TRBV7-2 CASSTGGYTSTDTQYF TGTGCCAGCAGCACCGGGGGGTACACTAGCACAGATACGCAGTATTTT
TRBJ1-5 few . TRBV7-2 CASSFGMANQPQHF TGTGCCAGCAGCTTCGGCATGGCCAATCAGCCCCAGCATTTT
TRBJ2-3 . . TRBV20-1 CSARDENFITDTQYF TGCAGTGCTAGAGATGAGAACTTCATCACAGATACGCAGTATTTT
TRBJ2-4 . TRBD1 TRBV29-1 CSVGQGAGKNIQYF TGCAGCGTCGGCCAGGGGGCCGGGAAAAACATTCAGTACTTC
TRBJ2-1 few . TRBV5-1 CASTEFGPPETQFF TGCGCCAGCACCGAATTTGGACCTCCGGAGACCCAGTTCTTC
TRBJ2-5 . . TRBV20-1 CSALFTSKEQYF TGCAGTGCCCTTTTTACTAGCAAAGAGCAGTACTTC
TRBJ1-6 . TRBD1 TRBV4-1 CASRQGPDRGAYNSPLHF TGCGCCAGCAGACAAGGTCCGGACAGGGGCGCCTATAATTCACCCCTCCACTTT
TRBJ2-3 many TRBD1 TRBV27 CASTPGTAQVTDTQYF TGTGCCAGCACCCCCGGGACAGCCCAAGTCACAGATACGCAGTATTTT
TRBJ2-1 many . TRBV24-1 CATSDFSRGGNEQFF TGTGCCACCAGTGATTTTTCCAGGGGAGGCAATGAGCAGTTCTTC
TRBJ2-6 many . TRBV7-2 CASSWSGSGANVLTF TGTGCCAGCAGCTGGTCAGGGTCTGGGGCCAACGTCCTGACTTTC
TRBJ2-7 many . TRBV7-6 CASSLGGRSSYEQYF TGTGCCAGCAGCTTAGGTGGCAGAAGCTCCTACGAGCAGTACTTC
TRBJ1-5 few . TRBV20-1 CSVIRDSEPNQPQHF TGCAGTGTTATCAGAGACAGCGAACCAAATCAGCCCCAGCATTTT
TRBJ1-2 few TRBD1 TRBV29-1 CSDEGQGYGYTF TGCAGCGATGAAGGACAGGGCTATGGCTACACCTTC
TRBJ2-3 few . TRBV18 CASSPPSPNLDTQYF TGTGCCAGCTCACCACCGTCCCCTAATCTAGATACGCAGTATTTT
TRBJ2-1 . TRBD2 TRBV28 CASSKLRVSGGASGHNEQFF TGTGCCAGCAGTAAGCTGAGGGTTAGCGGGGGGGCTTCTGGGCACAATGAGCAGTTCTTC
TRBJ2-1 . . TRBV7-2 CASSFVRSEQFF TGTGCCAGCAGCTTCGTACGGTCCGAGCAGTTCTTC
TRBJ2-1 many . TRBV6-2/TRBV6-3 CASSYWGAPGYNEQFF TGTGCCAGCAGCTACTGGGGGGCTCCAGGATACAATGAGCAGTTCTTC
TRBJ2-7 many . TRBV15 CATSRSPPGPTRGAYEQYF TGTGCCACCAGCAGATCCCCACCGGGGCCTACAAGAGGGGCCTACGAGCAGTACTTC
TRBJ1-4 . . TRBV19 CASSIVGTATNEKLFF TGTGCCAGTAGTATAGTCGGGACGGCAACTAATGAAAAACTGTTTTTT
TRBJ2-5 . TRBD1 TRBV5-1 CASSARDRGFNQYF TGCGCCAGCAGCGCCCGGGACAGGGGTTTTAACCAGTACTTC
TRBJ2-6 few TRBD1 TRBV24-1 CATSDGQGVSGANVLTF TGTGCCACCAGTGATGGTCAGGGGGTTTCTGGGGCCAACGTCCTGACTTTC
TRBJ2-7 few TRBD2 TRBV10-3 CAISEVLAGANNEQYF TGTGCCATCAGTGAGGTTCTAGCGGGGGCGAACAATGAGCAGTACTTC
TRBJ1-2 many . TRBV28 CASTLVGRENPNYGYTF TGTGCCAGCACCTTGGTGGGCAGGGAAAATCCTAACTATGGCTACACCTTC
TRBJ1-1 many . TRBV5-6 CASSWTPNTEAFF TGTGCCAGCAGCTGGACACCGAACACTGAAGCTTTCTTT
TRBJ1-1 few . TRBV12-3/TRBV12-4 CASSLSGYPTEAFF TGTGCCAGCAGTCTCTCCGGCTACCCCACTGAAGCTTTCTTT
TRBJ1-1 . . TRBV6-5 CASSFTAQNTEAFF TGTGCCAGCAGTTTCACGGCCCAGAACACTGAAGCTTTCTTT
TRBJ1-1 few . TRBV28 CASSQTALTEAFF TGTGCCAGCTCCCAAACGGCATTAACTGAAGCTTTCTTT
TRBJ1-1 once . TRBV15 CATSEVNTEAFF TGTGCCACCAGCGAGGTGAACACTGAAGCTTTCTTT
TRBJ2-5 few . TRBV28 CASSTIGATEEETQYF TGTGCCAGCAGTACCATAGGGGCGACAGAGGAAGAGACCCAGTACTTC
TRBJ2-7 . . TRBV4-1 CASSQSRGAVYNEQYF TGCGCCAGCAGCCAATCCCGGGGGGCCGTCTACAATGAGCAGTACTTC
TRBJ2-3 . TRBD1 TRBV7-9 CASSYRQGETDTQYF TGTGCCAGCAGCTACAGACAGGGTGAGACAGATACGCAGTATTTT
TRBJ2-5 . TRBD2 TRBV7-7 CASSQDLAGGPRETQYF TGTGCTAGCAGCCAAGACCTAGCGGGGGGGCCCCGGGAGACCCAGTACTTC
TRBJ2-7 . TRBD2 TRBV7-3 CASSLHQLSGRRDEQYF TGTGCCAGCAGCTTACACCAACTTAGCGGGAGAAGGGACGAGCAGTACTTC
TRBJ2-1 many TRBD2 TRBV28 CASSLWTSGDSYNEQFF TGTGCCAGCAGTTTATGGACTAGCGGGGACTCCTACAATGAGCAGTTCTTC
TRBJ2-7 few . TRBV28 CASRQGLGFRQYF TGTGCCAGCAGGCAGGGTTTGGGGTTCCGGCAGTACTTC
TRBJ1-1 . . TRBV27 CASSFRVTDEAFF TGTGCCAGCAGTTTTCGGGTGACAGATGAAGCTTTCTTT
TRBJ2-1 few TRBD2 TRBV5-6 CASSGSGGWYNEQFF TGTGCCAGCAGCGGGAGCGGGGGTTGGTACAATGAGCAGTTCTTC
TRBJ1-1 few . TRBV14 CASSQGRLTEAFF TGTGCCAGCAGCCAAGGGAGGCTAACTGAAGCTTTCTTT
TRBJ2-5 many TRBD2 TRBV7-3 CASSPGFAGDLQETQYF TGTGCCAGCAGCCCCGGATTTGCGGGGGACCTCCAAGAGACCCAGTACTTC
TRBJ2-1 . . TRBV20-1 CSARDPITEFIHPLFF TGCAGTGCTAGAGATCCGATAACGGAGTTTATCCACCCTCTGTTCTTC
TRBJ2-2 few . TRBV3-1 CASSHLSGTTNTGELFF TGTGCCAGCAGCCATTTATCGGGGACGACGAACACCGGGGAGCTGTTTTTT
TRBJ2-5 few . TRBV7-2 CASSSAPPPETQYF TGTGCCAGCAGCTCCGCTCCCCCCCCAGAGACCCAGTACTTC
TRBJ2-7 . TRBD1 TRBV4-3 CASSPLWGTGLPEQYF TGCGCCAGCAGCCCACTCTGGGGGACAGGGCTTCCCGAGCAGTACTTC
TRBJ2-6 . TRBD1 TRBV9 CASSVGQVNSGANVLTF TGTGCCAGCAGCGTCGGACAGGTTAACTCTGGGGCCAACGTCCTGACTTTC
TRBJ1-1 . TRBD1 TRBV7-2 CASSLYGTGVAEAFF TGTGCCAGCAGCTTATATGGGACAGGGGTCGCTGAAGCTTTCTTT
TRBJ2-7 . . TRBV4-1 CASSQDPTGYYEQYF TGCGCCAGCAGCCAAGATCCGACGGGATACTACGAGCAGTACTTC